The clone carrying this T cell receptor beta chain was found a few times. Its antigen is not known. The data stem from a study of beta chain features in type 1 diabetes. Findings of the study overall: More deletions and fewer insertions at VDJ junctions were found in patients with type 1 diabetes.

Investigators reverse transcribed all isolated RNA, so they sequenced expressed TCRB transcripts. Generated by immunoSEQ multiplex PCR, the TCRdb table keeps only in-frame clones and is missing some. Among approximately 150,000 clones listed, about 9.7% were seen once. Via CD45RO/CCR7/CD25/CD127/CD95/CD27, cells of the CD4+ naive, central memory, regulatory and stem cell-like memory subsets were sorted. Unmatched junction bases numbered 5, after V lost 1 base and J lost 3 bases. CDR3 length: 17 residues. From germline, CDR1 is MGHRA and CDR2 YSYEKL. The origin of this receptor is a woman aged 40-49 years in good health. This rearrangement joins TRBV4-1 to TRBJ1-6; 8 bases are a match to TRBD1. Material: central memory CD4+ T cells from blood. CDR3 protein: CASSQATDRDYNSPLHF. In DNA, the CDR3 is TGCGCCAGCAGCCAAGCTACGGACAGGGACTATAATTCACCCCTCCACTTT.